This TCR beta chain was documented in a study of T cell responses to AZD1222 COVID-19 vaccine. Study-wide results and limits: Reports indicate that nearly half of spike-specific TCRs are directed at unmutated variant regions. The study found Spike-specific TCR breadth and depth rose after two AZD1222 doses. Clonal diversity was possibly underestimated; the donors were predominantly white British and more often female.

Investigators merged groups given second doses at roughly 4 or roughly 12 weeks. As for this clone: The antigen remains undetermined. An end of the junction does not agree with germline; a read error may underlie this.

The CDR3 contains 16 residues. The V gene's germline CDR1 is LGHDT and CDR2 YNNKEL (reference sequence). Sequenced by immunoSEQ multiplex PCR; TCRdb stores in-frame clones only, minus some. The sample yields under 45,000 clones, roughly 83% seen once. The starting material was peripheral blood, obtained 28 days after the second AZD1222 dose. The rearrangement uses TRBV3-1 (or the pseudogene TRBV3-2) and TRBJ2-3; 7 bases are a match to TRBD2. The sequence was collected from an adult who received the AZD1222 COVID-19 vaccine. The CDR3 DNA is TGTGCCAGCAGGCAAGAGCGTGCGGGGGGCACAGATACGCAGTATTTT. This encodes CASRQERAGGTDTQYF.